Listed below are T cell receptor beta chains from one sample, sequenced in a study of T cell responses to AZD1222 COVID-19 vaccine. Clones were sequenced by immunoSEQ multiplex PCR, and TCRdb holds only the in-frame ones, with some missing. The data show roughly 140,000 clones, with around 88% seen just once and 2% to 2.5% held by the top ten. Sequencing used peripheral blood, obtained on day 0 of AZD1222 vaccination. The receptors derive from an adult in good health. Each CDR3 is given with its conserved first and last residue. The D gene is left open where the match is weak. Not every row has a clone size; where given, it reads once, few, many or a size class.

j_call clone_size d_call v_call cdr3_nt cdr3_aa
TRBJ2-3 once TRBD2 TRBV7-9 TGTGCCAGCAGCCTAGCGGGAGGCACAGATACGCAGTATTTT CASSLAGGTDTQYF
TRBJ1-2 NA NA TRBV3-1/TRBV3-2 TGTGCCAGCAGCCCCGGCCCTAACTATGGCTACACCTTC CASSPGPNYGYTF
TRBJ1-5 few TRBD1 TRBV4-3 TGCGCCAGCAGCCAAGATTTGGGGTCCAGGGGGATAAAGCCCCAGCATTTT CASSQDLGSRGIKPQHF
TRBJ2-2 NA NA TRBV5-5 TGTGCCAGCAGCTTGGCCGGGGAGCTGTTTTTT CASSLAGELFF
TRBJ2-2 NA NA TRBV6-5 TGTGCCAGCAGTCCGATCGGGGGGGAGCTGTTTTTT CASSPIGGELFF
TRBJ1-5 NA NA TRBV19 TGTGCCAGTAGTCCGCGGATAAGCAATCAGCCCCAGCATTTT CASSPRISNQPQHF
TRBJ2-2 NA TRBD2 TRBV7-6 TGTGCCAGCAGCTTCACGAGTACTAGCGGGACCAAGAACACCGGGGAGCTGTTTTTT CASSFTSTSGTKNTGELFF
TRBJ2-7 NA TRBD1 TRBV7-9 TGTGCCAGCAGCTCCACATGGACAGGGAAAGTAGGTGGCGAGCAGTACTTC CASSSTWTGKVGGEQYF
TRBJ2-1 NA NA TRBV30 TGTGCCTGGAGTGTAAGGCGGGGTACCGGCAATGAGCAGTTCTTC CAWSVRRGTGNEQFF
TRBJ2-1 once TRBD2 TRBV9 TGTGCCAGCAGCGTAGCCGGGGCGGGGGTAAAGCAGTTCTTC CASSVAGAGVKQFF
TRBJ1-5 NA NA TRBV9 TGTGCCAGCAGCGTAGGAGACAGCTACAGGCAGCCCCAGCATTTT CASSVGDSYRQPQHF
TRBJ2-7 few NA TRBV6-5 TGTGCCAGCACTCGCCGACAGGCCTACGAGCAGTACTTC CASTRRQAYEQYF
TRBJ1-1 once TRBD1 TRBV9 TGTGCCAGCAGCCAGGGGGGGCGAAGAACTGAAGCTTTCTTT CASSQGGRRTEAFF
TRBJ2-7 NA NA TRBV7-9 TGTGCCAGCAGCTCAACAGGGTTAAAGGGCTACGAGCAGTACTTC CASSSTGLKGYEQYF
TRBJ2-5 NA NA TRBV4-3 TGCGCCAGCAGCCAAGACGGAACTAGGGCAGAGACCCAGTACTTC CASSQDGTRAETQYF
TRBJ2-1 NA TRBD1 TRBV13 TGTGCCAGCAGCCTTCGACAGGGGGCAGGGAATGAGCAGTTCTTC CASSLRQGAGNEQFF
TRBJ2-1 NA TRBD1 TRBV7-6 TGTGCCAGCAGTTCCCACGGACAGGTTAACAATGAGCAGTTCTTC CASSSHGQVNNEQFF
TRBJ2-7 NA TRBD2 TRBV6-2/TRBV6-3 TGTGCCAGCAGTAGGACTAGCGGGAGTCGATTGAGCTACGAGCAGTACTTC CASSRTSGSRLSYEQYF
TRBJ2-7 NA TRBD2 TRBV6-2/TRBV6-3 TGTGCCAGCAGTGACCTCCTAGCGGGGTCCTACGAGCAGTACTTC CASSDLLAGSYEQYF
TRBJ2-1 NA NA TRBV7-3 TGTGCCAGCAGCCCCCAGGGGGGACTCTCCTACAATGAGCAGTTCTTC CASSPQGGLSYNEQFF